This TCR beta chain was retrieved from a study of blood T cell repertoires in COVID-19. V lost 1 base to trimming and J lost 1 base, with 14 bases between them. The CDR3 has 16 amino acids. CDR1 is SGHDN and CDR2 is FVKESK in the germline V gene. Authors' processing steps: Amplification from reference gene primers served as the basis for estimated nucleated cell counts. Profiled with immunoSEQ multiplex PCR; TCRdb holds only in-frame clones, not every one. V, J and clone size were drawn from that table, and D and trimming were deduced from the DNA. This sample has roughly 160,000 clones, with around 86% found just once.

This chain connects TRBV14 to TRBJ2-7, with D perhaps TRBD1 (5 bases). This sequence originates from a man aged 18 to 29 with acute or convalescent COVID-19. The sample comprised peripheral blood. The CDR3 bases are TGTGCCAGCAGCCAAGGGCCAAAGGGGTGGTCCTACGAGCAGTACTTC. It specifies CASSQGPKGWSYEQYF.